This record covers a single TCR beta chain. Its matching antigen is unknown. CDR3 length equals 14 residues. CDR1 MDHEN and CDR2 SYDVKM come from the germline V gene. Trimming took off 2 bases at V and 7 bases at J, with 12 bases between the two ends. These data are taken from a study of shared clonotypes between healthy human individuals. Background on the study: CD4 naive and CD4 memory each took three plates per donor, while CD8 naive took two and CD8 memory one.

Study outcomes and limitations: Naive CD4 clonotypes overlapped across several donors at around 5%.

Sequencing was at deep level. Investigators spread the genomic DNA of each subset evenly over several immunoSEQ plates. Data came from immunoSEQ multiplex PCR; TCRdb stores just in-frame clones and leaves some out. The table lists some 1,100,000 clones, around three quarters of them singletons, with roughly 0.56% in the top ten. Sequenced input: memory CD4+ T cells from PBMCs. The subset was: CD45RA-negative fraction. The receptor was isolated from a man aged 18 to 30 in good health. Some clones in this sample may be carry-over from other donors' samples. The chain has TRBV28 and TRBJ1-5; D possibly corresponds to TRBD1 (6 bases). Here the CDR3 DNA reads TGTGCCAGCAGTTTAGGGGGCCGGGTCCAGCCCCAGCATTTT. It yields the protein CASSLGGRVQPQHF.